This TCR beta chain was documented in a study of blood T cell repertoires in COVID-19. The V end lost 5 bases, the J end lost 2 bases, and 15 bases lay between the germline ends. From germline, CDR1 is SGHAT and CDR2 FQNNGV. The CDR3 is 15 amino acids. Libraries were prepared by immunoSEQ multiplex PCR; TCRdb keeps only in-frame clonotypes and omits some of them. The sample records roughly 63,000 clones, 80% to 90% being singletons. The receptor comes from a man aged 50-59 years with active COVID-19. The chain recombines TRBV11-2 with TRBJ1-1; D perhaps matches TRBD1 (5 bases). Sequenced input: peripheral blood. CDR3 amino acids: CASSVDSSSNTEAFF. CDR3 DNA: TGTGCCAGCAGCGTTGACAGCAGTTCAAACACTGAAGCTTTCTTT.